This note documents a single TCR beta chain sequence. Antigen unknown. Amplification used 60 Vbeta primers and 13 Jbeta primers. Clones were sequenced by immunoSEQ multiplex PCR, and TCRdb holds only the in-frame ones, with some missing. Altogether 75,000 to 80,000 clones are present, around 79% being singletons, with the ten largest covering 1.6%. This record comes from a study of cytomegalovirus exposure and HLA in healthy donors. Findings and limits, study-wide: Among TCR beta chains of equal frequency, HLA-associated ones were more clonally expanded in a later analysis. Later analysis reportedly placed an Asian-associated ancestry cluster below the roughly 680-donor mean in N-insertions. Later on, a genetic analysis was performed. It linked a missense variant in DCLRE1C with V- and J-gene trimming of TCR beta.

Donors showed nominal health when sampled, although they likely had unrecorded immune exposures. Germline V gene sequence: CDR1 MNHEY, CDR2 SMNVEV (reference sequence). After removal of 5 bases from V and 7 bases from J, the junction contained 22 bases not matched to a gene. This CDR3 comprises 19 residues. This clonotype was obtained from a man aged 40-50 years in good health and CMV-seronegative. The gene calls are TRBV27 and TRBJ1-5, with 8 bases matching TRBD1. The sample consisted of PBMCs. For the CDR3, the DNA is TGTGCCAGCAGTAAGGATTCCCGAAACGCCGGACAGGGATGGCAGCCCCAGCATTTT. Translated: CASSKDSRNAGQGWQPQHF.